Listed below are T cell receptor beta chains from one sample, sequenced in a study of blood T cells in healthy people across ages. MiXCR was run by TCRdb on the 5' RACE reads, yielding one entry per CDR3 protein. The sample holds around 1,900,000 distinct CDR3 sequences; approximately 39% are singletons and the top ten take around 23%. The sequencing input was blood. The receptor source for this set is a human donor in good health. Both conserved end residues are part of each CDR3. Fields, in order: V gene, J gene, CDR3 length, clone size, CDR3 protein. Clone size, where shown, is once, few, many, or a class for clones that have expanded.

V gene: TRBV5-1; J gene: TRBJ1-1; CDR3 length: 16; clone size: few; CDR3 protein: CASSPGTGGTNTEAFF
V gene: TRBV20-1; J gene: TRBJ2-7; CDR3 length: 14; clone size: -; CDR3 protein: CSASGEVKAYEQYF
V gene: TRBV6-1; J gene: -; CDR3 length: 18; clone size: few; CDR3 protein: CAGSRRQGQGRTTYEQYF
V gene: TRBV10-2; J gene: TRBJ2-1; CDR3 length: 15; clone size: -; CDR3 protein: CASSRGRGTNNEQFF
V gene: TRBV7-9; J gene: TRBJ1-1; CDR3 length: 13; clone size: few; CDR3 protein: CASSFFLNTEAFF
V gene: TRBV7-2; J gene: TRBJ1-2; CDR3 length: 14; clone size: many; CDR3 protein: CASSLRGANYGYTF
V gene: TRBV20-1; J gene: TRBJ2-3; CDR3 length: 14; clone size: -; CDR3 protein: CSARLQGGTDTQYF
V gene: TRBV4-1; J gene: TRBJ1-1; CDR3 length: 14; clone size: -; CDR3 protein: CASSQDGLLTEAFF
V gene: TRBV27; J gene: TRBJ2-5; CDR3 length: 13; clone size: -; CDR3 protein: CASSWQPHSEQYF
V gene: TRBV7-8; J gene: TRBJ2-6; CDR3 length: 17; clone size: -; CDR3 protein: CASSLTGRLSGANVLTF
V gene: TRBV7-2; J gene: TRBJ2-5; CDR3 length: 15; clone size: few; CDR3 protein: CASSLVVGGPETQYF
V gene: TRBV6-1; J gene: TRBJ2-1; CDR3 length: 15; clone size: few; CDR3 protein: CASSELSGGRNEQFF
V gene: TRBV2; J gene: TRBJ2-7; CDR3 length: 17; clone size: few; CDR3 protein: CASSDTKIPTKRSKQYF
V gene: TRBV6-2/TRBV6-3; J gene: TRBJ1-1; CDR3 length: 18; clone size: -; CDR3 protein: CASSSPRTGGGWSTEAFF
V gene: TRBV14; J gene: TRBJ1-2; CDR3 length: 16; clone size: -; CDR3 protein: CASSQEDRGTLYGCTF
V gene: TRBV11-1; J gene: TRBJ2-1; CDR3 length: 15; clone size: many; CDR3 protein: CASSLRGASYNEQFF
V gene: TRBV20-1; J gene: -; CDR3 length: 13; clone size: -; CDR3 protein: CSAFRTGRDEQYF
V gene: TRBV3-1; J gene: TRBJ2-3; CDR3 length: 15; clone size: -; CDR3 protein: CASTRTGWVADTQYF
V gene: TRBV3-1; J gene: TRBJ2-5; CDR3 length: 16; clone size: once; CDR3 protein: CASSQEGTAVQETQYF
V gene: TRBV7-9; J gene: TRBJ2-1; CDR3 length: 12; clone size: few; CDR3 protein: CASSPPLGKAFF
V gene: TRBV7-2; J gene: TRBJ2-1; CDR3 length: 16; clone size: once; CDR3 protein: CASSLGSASGEGAQFF
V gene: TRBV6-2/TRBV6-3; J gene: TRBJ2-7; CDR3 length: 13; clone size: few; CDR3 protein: CASRATGGYEQYF
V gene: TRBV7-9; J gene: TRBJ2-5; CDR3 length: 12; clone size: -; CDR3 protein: CASLPLGETQYF
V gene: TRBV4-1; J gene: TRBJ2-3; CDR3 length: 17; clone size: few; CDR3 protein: CASSQVGLGGGRDTQYF
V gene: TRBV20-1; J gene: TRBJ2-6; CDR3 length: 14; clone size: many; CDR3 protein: CSVPLEAGANVLTF
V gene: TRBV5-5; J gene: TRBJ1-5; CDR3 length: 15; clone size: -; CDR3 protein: CASSHPGGSGQPQHF
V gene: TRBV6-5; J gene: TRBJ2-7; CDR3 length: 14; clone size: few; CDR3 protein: CASSYSVTTYEQYF
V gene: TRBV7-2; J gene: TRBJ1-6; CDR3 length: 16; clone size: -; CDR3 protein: CASSLTGGSSSSPLHF
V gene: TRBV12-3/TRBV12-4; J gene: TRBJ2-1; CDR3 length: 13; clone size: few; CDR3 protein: CASGRLAGDEQFF
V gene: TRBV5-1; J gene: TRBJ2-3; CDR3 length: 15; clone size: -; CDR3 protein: CASSLHTSSMDTQYF
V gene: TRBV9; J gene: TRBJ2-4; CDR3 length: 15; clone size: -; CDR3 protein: CASSAALDPTNIQYF
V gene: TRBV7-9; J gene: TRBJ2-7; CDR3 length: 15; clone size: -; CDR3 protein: CASSSFSGGPYEQYF
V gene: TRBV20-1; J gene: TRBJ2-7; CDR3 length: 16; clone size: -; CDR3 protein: CSARDRTSGGNDEQYF
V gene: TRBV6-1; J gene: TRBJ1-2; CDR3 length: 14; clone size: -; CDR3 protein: CASRDRQGIYGYTF
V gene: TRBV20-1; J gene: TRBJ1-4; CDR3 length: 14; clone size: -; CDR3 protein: CSALFGAGEEKLFF
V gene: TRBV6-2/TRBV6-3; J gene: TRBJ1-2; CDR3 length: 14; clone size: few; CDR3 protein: CASSYLQVGNGYTF
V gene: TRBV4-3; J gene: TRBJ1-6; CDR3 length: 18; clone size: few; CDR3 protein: CASSQEAAGGDYNSPLHF
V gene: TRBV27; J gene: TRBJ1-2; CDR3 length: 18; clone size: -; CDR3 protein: CASSLFGRMGDLNYGYTF
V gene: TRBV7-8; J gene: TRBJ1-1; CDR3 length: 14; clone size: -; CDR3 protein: CASSRRAGHTEAFF
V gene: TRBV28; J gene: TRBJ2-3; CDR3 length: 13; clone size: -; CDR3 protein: CASSLGGPSAQYF
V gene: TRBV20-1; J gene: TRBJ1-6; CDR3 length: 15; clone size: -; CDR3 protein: CSARQTWDSNSPLHF
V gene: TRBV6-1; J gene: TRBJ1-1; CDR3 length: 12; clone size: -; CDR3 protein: CASNRRNTEAFF
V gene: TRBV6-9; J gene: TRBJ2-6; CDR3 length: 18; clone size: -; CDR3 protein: CASSLAGRAPTGANVLTF
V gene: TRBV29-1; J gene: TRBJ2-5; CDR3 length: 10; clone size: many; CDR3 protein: CSVEIGGQYF
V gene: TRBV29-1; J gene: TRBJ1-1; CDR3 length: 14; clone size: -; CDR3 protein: CSVVYRGTDTEAFF
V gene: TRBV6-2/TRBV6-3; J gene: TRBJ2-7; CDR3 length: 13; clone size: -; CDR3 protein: CASSLLQLNEQYF
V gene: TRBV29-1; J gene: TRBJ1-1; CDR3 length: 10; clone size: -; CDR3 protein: CSSTETEAFF
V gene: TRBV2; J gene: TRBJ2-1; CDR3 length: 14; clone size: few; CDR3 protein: CASRWTSLLHEQFF
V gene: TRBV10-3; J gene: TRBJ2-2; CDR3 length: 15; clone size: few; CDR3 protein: CAIREQGADTGELFF
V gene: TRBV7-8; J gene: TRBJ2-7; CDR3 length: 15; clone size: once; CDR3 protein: CASSPRGWVSYEQYF
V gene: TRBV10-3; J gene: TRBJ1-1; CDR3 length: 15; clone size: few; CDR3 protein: CATRTKDRESTEAFF